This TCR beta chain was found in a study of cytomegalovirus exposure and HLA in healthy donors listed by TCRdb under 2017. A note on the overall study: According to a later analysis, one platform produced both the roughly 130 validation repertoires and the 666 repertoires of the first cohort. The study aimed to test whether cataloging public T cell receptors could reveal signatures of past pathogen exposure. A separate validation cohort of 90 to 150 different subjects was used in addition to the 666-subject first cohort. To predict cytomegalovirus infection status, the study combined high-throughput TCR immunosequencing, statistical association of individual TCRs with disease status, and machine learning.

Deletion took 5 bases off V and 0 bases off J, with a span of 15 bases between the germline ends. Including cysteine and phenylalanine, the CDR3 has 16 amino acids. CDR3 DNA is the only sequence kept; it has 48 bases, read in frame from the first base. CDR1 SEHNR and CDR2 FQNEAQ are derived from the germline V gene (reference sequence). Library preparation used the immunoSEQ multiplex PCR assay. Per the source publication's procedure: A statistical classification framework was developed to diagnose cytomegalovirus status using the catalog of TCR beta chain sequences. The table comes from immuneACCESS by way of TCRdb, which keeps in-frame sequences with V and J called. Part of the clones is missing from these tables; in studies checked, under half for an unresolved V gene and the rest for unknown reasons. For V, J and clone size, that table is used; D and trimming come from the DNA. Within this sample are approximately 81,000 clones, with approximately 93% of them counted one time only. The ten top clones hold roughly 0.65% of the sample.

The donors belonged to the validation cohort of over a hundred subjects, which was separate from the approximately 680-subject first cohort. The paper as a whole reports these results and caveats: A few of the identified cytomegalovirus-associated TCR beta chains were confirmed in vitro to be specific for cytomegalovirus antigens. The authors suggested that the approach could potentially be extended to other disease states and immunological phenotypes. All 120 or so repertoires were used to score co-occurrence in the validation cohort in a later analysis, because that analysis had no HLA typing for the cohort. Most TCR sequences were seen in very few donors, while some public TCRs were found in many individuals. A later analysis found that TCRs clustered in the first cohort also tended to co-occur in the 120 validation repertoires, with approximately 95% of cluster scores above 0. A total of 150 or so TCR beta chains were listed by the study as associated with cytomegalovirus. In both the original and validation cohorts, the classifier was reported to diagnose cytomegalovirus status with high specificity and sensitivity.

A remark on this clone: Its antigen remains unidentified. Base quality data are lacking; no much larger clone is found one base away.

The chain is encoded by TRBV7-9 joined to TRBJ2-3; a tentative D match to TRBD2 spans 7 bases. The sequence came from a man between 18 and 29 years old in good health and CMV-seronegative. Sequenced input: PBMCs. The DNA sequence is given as TGTGCCAGCAGCCCCGGGGGGCGGGGGAGCACAGATACGCAGTATTTT. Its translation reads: CASSPGGRGSTDTQYF.